Detailed here is one T cell receptor (beta chain). Its antigen specificity is not known. The sequence runs out 3 residues before the end of the CDR3; the remainder is reconstructed from the germline J gene. At the junction V is shortened by 3 bases and J by 7 bases; bases outside the gene matches: 21. The germline V gene encodes CDR1 LNHDA and CDR2 SQIVND (reference sequence). Measured from the cysteine to the phenylalanine, the CDR3 is 19 residues long. Part of the CDR3 DNA is given, 48 bases translated from base 1. These data come from a study of T cell clonality in common variable immunodeficiency (dated by TCRdb to 2014 to 2015). The paper's findings and limits, for the study overall: Increased TCRbeta clonality was found in CVID subjects compared with healthy controls (t-test p = 0.018), with the increase being most characteristic of about a third of subjects. CVID TCRbeta sequences were reported to have fewer deletions and N-nucleotide insertions and to lack highly modified clones with 13 or more V deletions. Despite equal DNA input, controls averaged roughly 84,000 unique sequences per sample versus about 32,000 in CVID samples. Correlations between repertoire features and clinical complications were limited by patient heterogeneity within the CVID cohort. Fewer TCRbeta clones were shared among CVID subjects than among healthy controls (p < 0.0001). It was noted by the authors that sequencing of the repertoires of T cell subpopulations would be needed to clarify the cause of the increased clonality in CVID.

Predominantly Caucasian heritage was noted among both the CVID patients and the healthy controls. Heparinized peripheral whole blood samples of about 5 to 9 ml were obtained from each donor. Genomic DNA from adults with common variable immune deficiency (CVID) and from healthy adult controls was used for sequencing of TCRbeta CDR3 repertoires. A total of roughly 22 healthy adult volunteers (approximately 12 female and 10 or so male; age range 23 to 66 years, mean age roughly 34) were included in the control group. Diluted blood was subjected to density centrifugation over Hypaque 1077 or Ficoll-Paque for isolation of peripheral blood mononuclear cells. Genomic DNA was obtained from unsorted mononuclear cells using either Qiagen column purification or a centrifugation-based method. Equivalent amounts of genomic DNA from CVID and control samples were used as sequencing input. For every sample, a 60 bp segment covering the rearranged TCRbeta CDR3 region was amplified and then sequenced. The immunoSEQ assay, a bias-corrected multiplex PCR combined with high-throughput sequencing, was used to amplify TCRbeta. Turning to the authors' computational methods: Every unique nucleotide sequence was considered a clone and was annotated with V, D and J genes, copy number and frequency. Sequences were labeled productive if in frame, and non-productive if out of frame or containing stop codons. As previously described, clonality was computed from Shannon's entropy. The predicted amino acid sequences of productive clones were used to derive the mean CDR3 Kyte-Doolittle hydropathy. Hierarchical clustering of scaled V gene usage was performed with the R hclust function using Manhattan distance and complete linkage. Clone sharing by CDR3 amino acid sequence was assessed by resampling 12 repertoires per group over 100 rounds. The repertoires were searched for 70 published EBV-specific and approximately 250 published CMV-specific TCRbeta sequences. Two CVID samples that yielded fewer than 10,000 sequences were excluded from the analysis, so fewer than 45 CVID repertoires were retained. Drawn from immuneACCESS, this table holds only the in-frame rearrangements with V and J called that TCRdb kept. Clones are partly lost; checked studies trace under half to an unresolved V gene and leave the rest unexplained. V, J and clone size are taken as reported in that table, and D and trimming were inferred from the DNA itself. This sample is represented by some 32,000 clones, with no singletons among them. The ten largest clonotypes hold under 5% of the sample.

This TCR derives from a person aged 18 to 75 in good health. The sequence is built from TRBV19 and TRBJ2-1, with 7 bases matching TRBD2. Sequenced input: peripheral blood mononuclear cells. The DNA read from the CDR3 is TGTGCCAGTAGTATGTTAGCCGAATGGGGAGGCGGGAGTGATAATGAG. Translated, it reads CASSMLAEWGGGSDNE. The CDR3 in full is CASSMLAEWGGGSDNEQFF. The variable domain in full, with residues beyond the CDR3 obtained from the reference TRBV19 and TRBJ2-1 genes, is DGGITQSPKYLFRKEGQNVTLSCEQNLNHDAMYWYRQDPGQGLRLIYYSQIVNDFQKGDIAEGYSVSREKKESFPLTVTSAQKNPTAFYLCASSMLAEWGGGSDNEQFFGPGTRLTVL.